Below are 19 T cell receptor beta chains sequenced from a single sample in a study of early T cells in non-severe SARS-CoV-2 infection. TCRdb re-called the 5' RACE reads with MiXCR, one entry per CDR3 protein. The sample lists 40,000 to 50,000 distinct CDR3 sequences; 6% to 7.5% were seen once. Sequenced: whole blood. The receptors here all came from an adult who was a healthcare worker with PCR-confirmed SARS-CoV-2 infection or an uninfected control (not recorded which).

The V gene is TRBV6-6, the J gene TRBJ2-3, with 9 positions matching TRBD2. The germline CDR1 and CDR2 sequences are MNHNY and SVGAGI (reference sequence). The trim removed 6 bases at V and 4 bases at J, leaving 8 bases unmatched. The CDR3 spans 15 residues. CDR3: CASSPTSGGPDTQYF. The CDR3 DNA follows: TGTGCCAGCAGCCCGACTAGCGGCGGGCCAGATACGCAGTATTTT.

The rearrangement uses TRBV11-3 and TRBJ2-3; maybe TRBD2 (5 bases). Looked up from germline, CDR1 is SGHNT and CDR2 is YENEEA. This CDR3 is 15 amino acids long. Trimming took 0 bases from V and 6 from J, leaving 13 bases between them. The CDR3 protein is CASSLDGERGDTQYF. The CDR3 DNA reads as TGTGCCAGCAGCTTAGATGGGGAACGAGGGGATACGCAGTATTTT.

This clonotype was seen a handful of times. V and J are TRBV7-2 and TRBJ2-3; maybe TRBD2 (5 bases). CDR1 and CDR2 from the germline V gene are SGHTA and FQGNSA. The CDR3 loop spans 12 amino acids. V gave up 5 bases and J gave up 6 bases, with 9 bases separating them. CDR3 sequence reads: CASSIQRDTQYF. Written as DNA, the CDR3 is TGTGCCAGCAGCATCCAGCGGGATACGCAGTATTTT.

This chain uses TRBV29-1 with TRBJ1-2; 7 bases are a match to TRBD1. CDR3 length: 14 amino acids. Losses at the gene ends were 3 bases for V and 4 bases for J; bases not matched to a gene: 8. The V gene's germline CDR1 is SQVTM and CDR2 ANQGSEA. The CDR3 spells CSVDKGGQSYGYTF. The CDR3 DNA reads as TGCAGCGTTGATAAAGGGGGACAGAGCTATGGCTACACCTTC.

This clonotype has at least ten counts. This CDR3 reads CASSLDRGDNEQFF. The CDR3 nucleotides are TGTGCCAGCAGTTTAGACCGGGGGGACAATGAGCAGTTCTTC. This sequence joins TRBV12-3 or TRBV12-4 and TRBJ2-1; 7 bases are a match to TRBD2. CDR3 length: 14 amino acids. Unmatched junction bases numbered 2, after V lost 1 base and J lost 5 bases.

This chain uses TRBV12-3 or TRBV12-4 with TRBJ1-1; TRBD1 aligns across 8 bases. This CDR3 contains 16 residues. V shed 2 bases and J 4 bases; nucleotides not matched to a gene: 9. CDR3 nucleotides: TGTGCCAGCAGTTTACGTCAGGGGGCGTTCGGCACTGAAGCTTTCTTT. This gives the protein CASSLRQGAFGTEAFF.

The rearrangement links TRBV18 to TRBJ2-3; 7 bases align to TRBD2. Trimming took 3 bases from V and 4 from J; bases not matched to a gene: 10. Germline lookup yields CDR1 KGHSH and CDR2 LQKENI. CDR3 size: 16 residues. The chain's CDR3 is CASSPSSGGVSDTQYF. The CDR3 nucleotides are TGTGCCAGCTCACCTTCTAGCGGAGGGGTATCAGATACGCAGTATTTT. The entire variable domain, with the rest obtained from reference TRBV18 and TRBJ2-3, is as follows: NAGVMQNPRHLVRRRGQEARLRCSPMKGHSHVYWYRQLPEEGLKFMVYLQKENIIDESGMPKERFSAEFPKEGPSILRIQQVVRGDSAAYFCASSPSSGGVSDTQYFGPGTRLTVL.

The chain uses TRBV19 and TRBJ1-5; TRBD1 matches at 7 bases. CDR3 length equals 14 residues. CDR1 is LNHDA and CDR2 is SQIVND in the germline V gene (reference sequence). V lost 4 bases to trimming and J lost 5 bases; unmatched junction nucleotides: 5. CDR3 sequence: CASSKRQGDQPQHF. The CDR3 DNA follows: TGTGCCAGTAGTAAGCGACAGGGTGATCAGCCCCAGCATTTT.

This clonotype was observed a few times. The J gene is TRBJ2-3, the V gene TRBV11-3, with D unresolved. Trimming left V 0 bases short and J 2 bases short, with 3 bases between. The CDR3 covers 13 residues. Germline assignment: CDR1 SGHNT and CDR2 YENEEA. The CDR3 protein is CASSLDNTDTQYF. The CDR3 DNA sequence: TGTGCCAGCAGCTTAGACAACACAGATACGCAGTATTTT.

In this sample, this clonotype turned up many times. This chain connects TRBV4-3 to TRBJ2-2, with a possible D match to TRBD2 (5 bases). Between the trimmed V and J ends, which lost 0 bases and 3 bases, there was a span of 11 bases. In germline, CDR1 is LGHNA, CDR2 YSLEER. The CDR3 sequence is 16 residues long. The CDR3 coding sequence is TGCGCCAGCAGCCAAGATGCGGGCGGCTACACCGGGGAGCTGTTTTTT. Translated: CASSQDAGGYTGELFF.

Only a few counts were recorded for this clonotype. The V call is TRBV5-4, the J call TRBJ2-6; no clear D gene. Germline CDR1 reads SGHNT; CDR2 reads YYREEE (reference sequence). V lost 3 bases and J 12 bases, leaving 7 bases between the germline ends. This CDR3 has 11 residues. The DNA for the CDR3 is TGTGCCAGCAGCTCGAGAAGCGTCCTGACTTTC. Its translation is CASSSRSVLTF.

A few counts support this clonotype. CDR3 sequence: CASSESRPRPEAFF. CDR3 DNA: TGCGCCAGCAGTGAGTCTAGGCCGCGCCCTGAAGCTTTCTTT. The chain is built from TRBV10-1 and TRBJ1-1; no reliable D call. V was clipped by 0 bases and J by 6 bases, with 11 bases between them. Germline V lookup: CDR1 WNHNN, CDR2 SYGVQD (reference sequence). The CDR3 contains 14 residues.

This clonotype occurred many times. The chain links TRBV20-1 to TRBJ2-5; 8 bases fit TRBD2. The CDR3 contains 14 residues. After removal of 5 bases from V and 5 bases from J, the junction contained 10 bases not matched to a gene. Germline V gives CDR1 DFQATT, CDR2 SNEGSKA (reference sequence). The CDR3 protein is CSADSGGPGETQYF. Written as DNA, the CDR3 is TGCAGTGCTGACAGCGGGGGCCCCGGGGAGACCCAGTACTTC.

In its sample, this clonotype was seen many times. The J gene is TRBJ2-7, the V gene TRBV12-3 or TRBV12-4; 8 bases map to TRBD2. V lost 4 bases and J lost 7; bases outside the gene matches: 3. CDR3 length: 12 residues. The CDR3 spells CASSSPGGEQYF. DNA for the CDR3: TGTGCCAGCAGTTCCCCGGGGGGGGAGCAGTACTTC.

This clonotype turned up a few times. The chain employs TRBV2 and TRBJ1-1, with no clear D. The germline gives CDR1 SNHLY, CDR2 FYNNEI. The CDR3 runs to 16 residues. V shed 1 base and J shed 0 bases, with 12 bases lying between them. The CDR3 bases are TGTGCCAGCAGTGAAGAGTCAGCATACTTGAACACTGAAGCTTTCTTT. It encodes CASSEESAYLNTEAFF.

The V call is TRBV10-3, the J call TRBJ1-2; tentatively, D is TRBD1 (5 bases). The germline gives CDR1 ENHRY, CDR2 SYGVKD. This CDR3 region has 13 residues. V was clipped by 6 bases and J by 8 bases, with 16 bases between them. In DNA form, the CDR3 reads TGTGCCATCAGCCCCCTCGGGGGGGACGGCTACACCTTC. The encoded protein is CAISPLGGDGYTF.

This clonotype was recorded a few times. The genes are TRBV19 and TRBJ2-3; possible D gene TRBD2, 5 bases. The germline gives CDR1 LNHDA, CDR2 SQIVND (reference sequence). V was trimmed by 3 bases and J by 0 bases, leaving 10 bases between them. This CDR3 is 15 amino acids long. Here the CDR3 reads CASSIGVPSTDTQYF. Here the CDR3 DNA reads TGTGCCAGTAGTATCGGGGTACCTAGCACAGATACGCAGTATTTT.

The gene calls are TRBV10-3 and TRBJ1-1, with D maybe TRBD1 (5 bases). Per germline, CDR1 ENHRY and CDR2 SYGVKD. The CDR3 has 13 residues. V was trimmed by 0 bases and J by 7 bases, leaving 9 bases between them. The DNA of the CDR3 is TGTGCCATCAGTGAGTCGAGGCAGGGTGAAGCTTTCTTT. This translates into CAISESRQGEAFF.

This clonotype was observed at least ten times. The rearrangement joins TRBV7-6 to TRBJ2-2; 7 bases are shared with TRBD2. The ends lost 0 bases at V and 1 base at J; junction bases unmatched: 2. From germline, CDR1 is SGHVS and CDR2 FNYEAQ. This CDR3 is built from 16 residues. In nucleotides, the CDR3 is TGTGCCAGCAGCTTAGCGCCGGGGGGGAACACCGGGGAGCTGTTTTTT. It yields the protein CASSLAPGGNTGELFF.